The 21 T cell receptor beta chains in this list originate from one sample, sequenced in a study of shared clonotypes between healthy human individuals. The assay was immunoSEQ multiplex PCR, and TCRdb's table has in-frame clones only and misses some. The data contain more than 550,000 clones, roughly 87% of them seen just once; the ten biggest clones take up approximately 35%. The sequenced sample consisted of memory CD8+ T cells from PBMCs. Subset specified: CD45RO+ cells pooled with CCR7-negative TemRA cells. These TCRs come from a man in his late teens or twenties in good health. Some clones in this sample may be carry-over from other donors' samples.

The chain combines TRBV15 with TRBJ2-5; TRBD1 or TRBD2 may be the D gene (5 bases each). Germline V gene data show CDR1 as LNHNV and CDR2 as YYDKDF (reference sequence). This CDR3 spans 15 amino acids. The V and J ends lost 0 bases and 5 bases respectively, with 13 bases between them. CDR3 nucleotides: TGTGCCACCAGCAGAGATGGGGGAGCTGGCGAGACCCAGTACTTC. Protein sequence: CATSRDGGAGETQYF. The variable domain in full, with the rest retrieved from reference TRBV15 and TRBJ2-5, is DAMVIQNPRYQVTQFGKPVTLSCSQTLNHNVMYWYQQKSSQAPKLLFHYYDKDFNNEADTPDNFQSRRPNTSFCFLDIRSPGLGDTAMYLCATSRDGGAGETQYFGPGTRLLVL.

CDR3 nucleotide sequence: TGCGCCAGCAGCCCCGGACTAGCGGGAGCTGAGGTGTTGTACTTC. Protein product: CASSPGLAGAEVLYF. J is TRBJ2-4 and V is TRBV4-3; the match to TRBD2 covers 13 bases. Germline assignment: CDR1 LGHNA and CDR2 YSLEER. The CDR3 is 15 amino acids. J lost 15 bases, V lost 4 bases, and 12 bases had no gene match.

The V gene is TRBV29-1, the J gene TRBJ2-2; D is undetermined. This CDR3 contains 10 residues. V lost 5 bases and J lost 6, with 4 bases in between. CDR1 is SQVTM and CDR2 is ANQGSEA in the germline V gene. The CDR3 loop reads CSVLAGELFF. CDR3 DNA: TGCAGCGTTCTGGCCGGGGAGCTGTTTTTT.

Details on this clone: Other DNA sequences in this sample translate to the same CDR3. The rearrangement uses TRBV28 and TRBJ1-4, with a weak D call TRBD1 (5 bases). Germline CDR1 MDHEN, CDR2 SYDVKM. Trimming stripped 6 bases from V and 8 bases from J, with 16 bases between. There are 14 residues in the CDR3. The CDR3 sequence: CASRGTSLWEKLFF. CDR3 nucleotide sequence: TGTGCCAGCAGAGGGACTTCCTTATGGGAAAAACTGTTTTTT.

The genes are TRBV6-1 and TRBJ2-5; TRBD2 aligns across 8 bases. The CDR3 spans 16 residues. From germline, CDR1 is MNHNS and CDR2 SASEGT. V lost 4 bases to trimming and J lost 5 bases; unmatched junction nucleotides: 12. The DNA of the CDR3 is TGTGCCAGCAGTGTACTAGCGGCCCTCGCGAGGGAGACCCAGTACTTC. Translation gives CASSVLAALARETQYF.

This clone was detected only once. The chain uses TRBV5-4 and TRBJ1-1; maybe TRBD1 (6 bases). V lost 4 bases and J lost 4, with 14 bases in between. This CDR3 is 14 amino acids long. The germline CDR1 and CDR2 sequences are SGHNT and YYREEE (reference sequence). CDR3 coding DNA: TGTGCCAGCAGCGGCGGACAGATTATCACTGAAGCTTTCTTT. Its protein is CASSGGQIITEAFF.

The chain recombines TRBV15 with TRBJ2-7; D tentatively reads TRBD1 or TRBD2 (5 bases each). V was pared by 7 bases and J by 1 base, with 17 bases between. The germline gives CDR1 LNHNV, CDR2 YYDKDF (reference sequence). The CDR3 is 15 amino acids. Written as DNA, the CDR3 is TGTGCCACCACAGCGGATAAGGGGAGTTCCTACGAGCAGTACTTC. It yields the protein CATTADKGSSYEQYF.

This clone was seen once. The chain employs TRBV19 and TRBJ2-1; weak D call: TRBD2 (6 bases). Germline loops: CDR1 LNHDA, CDR2 SQIVND (reference sequence). This CDR3 has 13 amino acids. V was pared by 6 bases and J by 6 bases, with 12 bases between. The chain's CDR3 is CASREGRINEQFF. CDR3 nucleotides: TGTGCCAGTAGGGAGGGGAGAATCAATGAGCAGTTCTTC.

The chain joins TRBV27 to TRBJ2-1; TRBD2 matches at 9 bases. With 7 bases clipped from V and 7 bases from J, the junction kept 8 bases outside the gene matches. Germline V gene sequence: CDR1 MNHEY, CDR2 SMNVEV (reference sequence). CDR3 length equals 14 residues. The CDR3 region is CASTPTSGVNEQFF. The CDR3 DNA reads as TGTGCCAGCACCCCGACTAGCGGTGTAAATGAGCAGTTCTTC.

The genes are TRBV6-5 and TRBJ2-2; D remains unclear. There are 14 residues in the CDR3. V shed 0 bases and J shed 6 bases, with 8 bases lying between them. Germline CDR1 and CDR2: MNHEY and SVGAGI. CDR3 loop: CASSYSIGAGELFF. The CDR3 nucleotides read TGTGCCAGCAGTTACTCGATAGGCGCCGGGGAGCTGTTTTTT.

The gene calls are TRBV28 and TRBJ2-1; 8 bases are shared with TRBD2. Trimming removed 2 bases from V and 3 bases from J; junction bases left unmatched: 3. The CDR3 has 15 residues. The germline V gene has CDR1 MDHEN and CDR2 SYDVKM. The CDR3 here is CASSLSGSLYNEQFF. CDR3 nucleotide sequence: TGTGCCAGCAGTTTAAGCGGGAGCCTCTACAATGAGCAGTTCTTC.

The genes are TRBV27 and TRBJ1-4; D remains unclear. CDR1 MNHEY and CDR2 SMNVEV come from the germline V gene (reference sequence). The CDR3 is 15 amino acids. Between the trimmed V and J ends, which lost 6 bases and 4 bases, there was a span of 15 bases. The DNA of the CDR3 is TGTGCCAGCAGCCCGTACACCGGGAGTAATGAAAAACTGTTTTTT. It encodes CASSPYTGSNEKLFF.

This clone has only one observation. This rearrangement joins TRBV27 to TRBJ1-2; 10 bases line up with TRBD1. The CDR3 has 15 residues. Trimming removed 7 bases from V and 3 bases from J; junction bases left unmatched: 8. CDR1 is MNHEY and CDR2 is SMNVEV in the germline V gene (reference sequence). CDR3 protein: CASNAYGTGDYGYTF. In nucleotides, the CDR3 is TGTGCCAGCAATGCCTACGGGACAGGGGACTATGGCTACACCTTC.

To note about this clone: The sample contains more than one DNA sequence encoding this CDR3. V is TRBV27 and J is TRBJ1-1, with D unclear. CDR1 and CDR2 (germline): MNHEY, SMNVEV (reference sequence). Trimming cost V 2 bases and J 4 bases, with 2 bases left between them. CDR3 length equals 11 residues. The CDR3 loop reads CASSLGTEAFF. In nucleotides, the CDR3 is TGTGCCAGCAGTTTAGGCACTGAAGCTTTCTTT.

The rearrangement joins TRBV25-1 to TRBJ2-1, with D unclear. Per germline, CDR1 MGHDK and CDR2 SYGVNS. V was clipped by 2 bases and J by 6 bases, with 11 bases between them. The CDR3 runs to 14 residues. The CDR3 reads CASSEHSWINEQFF. CDR3 DNA: TGTGCCAGCAGTGAACATAGCTGGATCAATGAGCAGTTCTTC.

V gene TRBV7-6 combines with J gene TRBJ2-5; D remains unclear. The J call may be mistaken, given a closer DNA end match to TRBJ2-7. The CDR3 contains 11 residues. CDR1 is SGHVS, CDR2 FNYEAQ, per germline. The CDR3 spells CASSQSHEQYF. Written as DNA, the CDR3 is TGTGCCAGCAGCCAGAGCCACGAGCAGTACTTC.

This chain links TRBV4-2 with TRBJ2-7; tentative D call: TRBD2 (5 bases). V lost 4 bases and J lost 2, with 21 bases in between. Per the germline V gene, CDR1 is LGHNA and CDR2 is YNFKEQ. The CDR3 sequence is 17 residues long. This CDR3 is CASSRNLGLASPYEQYF. The CDR3 region has the DNA TGTGCCAGCAGCCGGAACCTTGGGCTAGCTAGTCCCTACGAGCAGTACTTC.

V usage is TRBV6-4 and J usage is TRBJ1-2; the D is unclear. The V gene lost 4 bases and the J gene lost 10 bases, with 4 bases spanning the gap. The CDR3 runs to 9 residues. Germline CDR1 MRHNA, CDR2 SNTAGT. CDR3 residues: CASSGSYTF. The CDR3 bases are TGTGCCAGCAGTGGCTCCTACACCTTC.

V gene TRBV5-4 combines with J gene TRBJ2-7, with 9 bases fitting TRBD2. This CDR3 is 14 amino acids long. V dropped 6 bases and J dropped 3; count of bases not matched to a gene: 7. Germline lookup yields CDR1 SGHNT and CDR2 YYREEE (reference sequence). The CDR3 sequence is CASKASGIDYEQYF. The CDR3 bases are TGTGCCAGCAAAGCTAGCGGGATCGACTACGAGCAGTACTTC. Complete variable domain (other parts from reference TRBV5-4 and TRBJ2-7): ETGVTQSPTHLIKTRGQQVTLRCSSQSGHNTVSWYQQALGQGPQFIFQYYREEENGRGNFPPRFSGLQFPNYSSELNVNALELDDSALYLCASKASGIDYEQYFGPGTRLTVT.

The chain has TRBV6-6 and TRBJ2-2; D remains ambiguous. Germline-derived CDR1 and CDR2 are MNHNY and SVGAGI (reference sequence). The CDR3 loop spans 15 amino acids. The germline V and J ends were trimmed by 0 bases and 0 bases, with 5 bases remaining between them. The chain's CDR3 is CASSYSQANTGELFF. CDR3 DNA: TGTGCCAGCAGTTACTCTCAGGCGAACACCGGGGAGCTGTTTTTT.

The gene calls are TRBV25-1 and TRBJ1-4, with 7 bases matching TRBD1. This CDR3 spans 14 amino acids. V lost 7 bases and J lost 8; bases outside the gene matches: 10. From germline, CDR1 is MGHDK and CDR2 SYGVNS. The CDR3, as DNA: TGTGCCAGCACCAGGGACAGCCCGAGGGAAAAACTGTTTTTT. This translates into CASTRDSPREKLFF. The variable domain in full, with the rest retrieved from reference TRBV25-1 and TRBJ1-4, is EADIYQTPRYLVIGTGKKITLECSQTMGHDKMYWYQQDPGMELHLIHYSYGVNSTEKGDLSSESTVSRIRTEHFPLTLESARPSHTSQYLCASTRDSPREKLFFGSGTQLSVL.